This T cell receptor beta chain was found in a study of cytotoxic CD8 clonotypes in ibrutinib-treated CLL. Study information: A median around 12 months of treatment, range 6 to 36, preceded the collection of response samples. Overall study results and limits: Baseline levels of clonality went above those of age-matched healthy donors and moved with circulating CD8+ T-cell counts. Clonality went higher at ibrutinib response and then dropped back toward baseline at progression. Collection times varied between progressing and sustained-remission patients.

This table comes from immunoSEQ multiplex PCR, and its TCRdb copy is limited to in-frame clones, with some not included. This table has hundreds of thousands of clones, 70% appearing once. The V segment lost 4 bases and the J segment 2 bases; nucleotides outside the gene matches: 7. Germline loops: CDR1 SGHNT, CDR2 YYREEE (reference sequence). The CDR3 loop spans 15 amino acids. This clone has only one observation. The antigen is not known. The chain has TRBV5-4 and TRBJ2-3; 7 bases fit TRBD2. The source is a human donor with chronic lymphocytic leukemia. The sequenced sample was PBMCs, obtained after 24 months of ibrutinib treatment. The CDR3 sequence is CASSLPGTTTDTQYF. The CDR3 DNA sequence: TGTGCCAGCAGCCTTCCCGGGACTACCACAGATACGCAGTATTTT.